Sequencing of this TCR beta chain was carried out in a study of response to subunit inactivated influenza vaccine. CDR1 is SGHVS and CDR2 is FNYEAQ in the germline V gene. The CDR3 totals 17 residues. Study-level results: Authors suggested that a seasonal influenza vaccination recruits few new T cells each time.

TCRdb re-analysed the RT-PCR reads in MiXCR, keeping a single row per CDR3 protein. Found here are more than 600,000 distinct CDR3 sequences, about 18% of them singletons; the top ten hold roughly 11%. As concerns this clonotype: What it recognizes is unknown. A much more abundant neighbour one base away suggests this may be a read error.

The receptor was isolated from a man between 45 and 60 years old who received an inactivated influenza vaccine. Specimen: PBMCs from blood, collected roughly 5 days after vaccination. The chain is built from TRBV7-6 and TRBJ2-2, with a tentative D call TRBD2 (6 bases). The CDR3 DNA follows: TGTGCCAGCCGCAGACGGCCAGGGACTTATAGCACCGGGGAGCTGGTTTTT. Its translation is CASRRRPGTYSTGELVF.